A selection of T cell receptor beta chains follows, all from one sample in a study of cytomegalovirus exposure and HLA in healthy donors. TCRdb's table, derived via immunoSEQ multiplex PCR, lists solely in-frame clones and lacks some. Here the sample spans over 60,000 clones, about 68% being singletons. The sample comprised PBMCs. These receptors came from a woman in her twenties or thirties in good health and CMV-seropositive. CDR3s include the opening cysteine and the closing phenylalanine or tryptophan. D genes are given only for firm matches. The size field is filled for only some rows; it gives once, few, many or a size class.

cdr3_nt: TGTGCCAGCAGCGCGAAAAGGGACAGGGGCACAGATACGCAGTATTTT
cdr3_aa: CASSAKRDRGTDTQYF
j_call: TRBJ2-3
d_call: TRBD1
clone_size: .
v_call: TRBV7-3

cdr3_nt: TGTGCCAGCACCGACGGGACAGGGGTAACCTACGAGCAGTACTTC
cdr3_aa: CASTDGTGVTYEQYF
j_call: TRBJ2-7
d_call: TRBD1
clone_size: .
v_call: TRBV2

cdr3_nt: TGTGCCAGCAGGAGGCCCTCCTATAATTCACCCCTCCACTTT
cdr3_aa: CASRRPSYNSPLHF
j_call: TRBJ1-6
d_call: .
clone_size: .
v_call: TRBV28

cdr3_nt: TGCGCCAGCAGCTTGGGAGAGGGAGTCCCCTCCTACGAGCAGTACTTC
cdr3_aa: CASSLGEGVPSYEQYF
j_call: TRBJ2-7
d_call: .
clone_size: .
v_call: TRBV5-1

cdr3_nt: TGTGCCAGCAGCGTGGGACTAGCGGGAGTCGATGAGCAGTTCTTC
cdr3_aa: CASSVGLAGVDEQFF
j_call: TRBJ2-1
d_call: TRBD2
clone_size: .
v_call: TRBV6-4

cdr3_nt: TGCAGCGTCCGAGGCAGGGCCTCCTACGAGCAGTACTTC
cdr3_aa: CSVRGRASYEQYF
j_call: TRBJ2-7
d_call: .
clone_size: once
v_call: TRBV29-1

cdr3_nt: TGTGCCAGCAGCCCGGGGGGGGGCGTCGCTGAAGCTTTCTTT
cdr3_aa: CASSPGGGVAEAFF
j_call: TRBJ1-1
d_call: .
clone_size: .
v_call: TRBV9

cdr3_nt: TGTGCCAGCAGCTTAGGTCGGGGGAATCAGCCCCAGCATTTT
cdr3_aa: CASSLGRGNQPQHF
j_call: TRBJ1-5
d_call: .
clone_size: .
v_call: TRBV7-6

cdr3_nt: TGCGCCAGCAGCCCGCCCCCGGGACTAGCGTCGGGACCTAGCACAGATACGCAGTATTTT
cdr3_aa: CASSPPPGLASGPSTDTQYF
j_call: TRBJ2-3
d_call: TRBD2
clone_size: .
v_call: TRBV4-1

cdr3_nt: TGTGCCAGCAGGGACAGCAGCACAGATACGCAGTATTTT
cdr3_aa: CASRDSSTDTQYF
j_call: TRBJ2-3
d_call: .
clone_size: .
v_call: TRBV28

cdr3_nt: TGCGCCAGCAGCCCCGCCGGGACATACCGGGAGCTGTTTTTT
cdr3_aa: CASSPAGTYRELFF
j_call: TRBJ2-2
d_call: .
clone_size: .
v_call: TRBV5-1

cdr3_nt: TGTGCCAGCAGTTACGGGACACAGGGGTCCACTGAAGCTTTCTTT
cdr3_aa: CASSYGTQGSTEAFF
j_call: TRBJ1-1
d_call: TRBD1
clone_size: .
v_call: TRBV6-5

cdr3_nt: TGTGCCAGCAGTGAATGGGGCAGAGGTGGCAATCAGCCCCAGCATTTT
cdr3_aa: CASSEWGRGGNQPQHF
j_call: TRBJ1-5
d_call: .
clone_size: .
v_call: TRBV2

cdr3_nt: TGTGCCAGCAGCCGACAGGGGGAACACACAGATACGCAGTATTTT
cdr3_aa: CASSRQGEHTDTQYF
j_call: TRBJ2-3
d_call: TRBD1
clone_size: .
v_call: TRBV27

cdr3_nt: TGTGCCAGCACCGCAAGGGGGCTAGGCAATCAGCCCCAGCATTTT
cdr3_aa: CASTARGLGNQPQHF
j_call: TRBJ1-5
d_call: TRBD1
clone_size: .
v_call: TRBV6-6

cdr3_nt: TGTGCCTGGAGTAACGGACAGGGAGGGTATGGCTACACCTTC
cdr3_aa: CAWSNGQGGYGYTF
j_call: TRBJ1-2
d_call: TRBD1
clone_size: .
v_call: TRBV30

cdr3_nt: TGTGCCGGGGCCCGGCAGGGATCGAATCAGCCCCAGCATTTT
cdr3_aa: CAGARQGSNQPQHF
j_call: TRBJ1-5
d_call: .
clone_size: .
v_call: TRBV6-6

cdr3_nt: TGTGCCAGCAGCCTGGACGGACAAGGGCGGACCCAGTACTTC
cdr3_aa: CASSLDGQGRTQYF
j_call: TRBJ2-5
d_call: .
clone_size: .
v_call: TRBV5-6

cdr3_nt: TGCGCCAGCAGGGAGGTCGAGTCGGATACGCAGTATTTT
cdr3_aa: CASREVESDTQYF
j_call: TRBJ2-3
d_call: .
clone_size: .
v_call: TRBV4-3

cdr3_nt: TGTGCCAGCAGTGACAGGGGCTACACCTTC
cdr3_aa: CASSDRGYTF
j_call: TRBJ1-2
d_call: .
clone_size: once
v_call: TRBV28

cdr3_nt: TGTGCCAGCAGCGGGGGACAGTATGGCTACACCTTC
cdr3_aa: CASSGGQYGYTF
j_call: TRBJ1-2
d_call: TRBD1
clone_size: .
v_call: TRBV5-6

cdr3_nt: TGTGCCAGCATGCCAAGAGGGCCCACCCCCTATGGCTACACCTTC
cdr3_aa: CASMPRGPTPYGYTF
j_call: TRBJ1-2
d_call: .
clone_size: .
v_call: TRBV5-6

cdr3_nt: TGCGCCAGCAGTGCGCGCCATCGGGACAGAAATTCACCCCTCCACTTT
cdr3_aa: CASSARHRDRNSPLHF
j_call: TRBJ1-6
d_call: TRBD1
clone_size: .
v_call: TRBV10-2

cdr3_nt: TGTGCCAGCGGTGGGAGACAGGGTCTGGCCCAGGCCGAGCAGTACTTC
cdr3_aa: CASGGRQGLAQAEQYF
j_call: TRBJ2-7
d_call: TRBD1
clone_size: .
v_call: TRBV28

cdr3_nt: TGTGCCAGCAGCGTAAGTACTAGCGGGATCCACGAGCAGTTCTTC
cdr3_aa: CASSVSTSGIHEQFF
j_call: TRBJ2-1
d_call: TRBD2
clone_size: .
v_call: TRBV9

cdr3_nt: TGTGCCAGCAGTTTAATGGAGACAGGGGGAGGCGATACGCAGTATTTT
cdr3_aa: CASSLMETGGGDTQYF
j_call: TRBJ2-3
d_call: TRBD1
clone_size: .
v_call: TRBV28

cdr3_nt: TGTGCCAGCTCACCGTGGGCTAGCTCCCGAGAGACCCAGTACTTC
cdr3_aa: CASSPWASSRETQYF
j_call: TRBJ2-5
d_call: .
clone_size: .
v_call: TRBV18

cdr3_nt: TGTGCCAGCAGCTTCAGGGGATTCGAAGAGACCCAGTACTTC
cdr3_aa: CASSFRGFEETQYF
j_call: TRBJ2-5
d_call: .
clone_size: .
v_call: TRBV5-6

cdr3_nt: TGTGCCAGCAGGGGGGACAGGAACACCGGGGAGCTGTTTTTT
cdr3_aa: CASRGDRNTGELFF
j_call: TRBJ2-2
d_call: TRBD1
clone_size: few
v_call: TRBV2

cdr3_nt: TGTGCCAGCAGCAGTACAGGGGCCGGCTACAATGAGCAGTTCTTC
cdr3_aa: CASSSTGAGYNEQFF
j_call: TRBJ2-1
d_call: TRBD1
clone_size: .
v_call: TRBV5-6

cdr3_nt: TGTGCCAGCAGTTTAACTGGGGGCGCGAACAATGAGCAGTTCTTC
cdr3_aa: CASSLTGGANNEQFF
j_call: TRBJ2-1
d_call: .
clone_size: .
v_call: TRBV28

cdr3_nt: TGTGCCAGCTCACCCAAGGCGGGCGCGGGTTCGGACACTGAAGCTTTCTTT
cdr3_aa: CASSPKAGAGSDTEAFF
j_call: TRBJ1-1
d_call: .
clone_size: .
v_call: TRBV18

cdr3_nt: TGTGCCAGCAGCCCCGGCCCAGGGGGGATGAACACTGAAGCTTTCTTT
cdr3_aa: CASSPGPGGMNTEAFF
j_call: TRBJ1-1
d_call: TRBD1
clone_size: .
v_call: TRBV9

cdr3_nt: TGCGCCAGCAGCGGCGGGACAGGGGGGAACGGGGAGCTGTTTTTT
cdr3_aa: CASSGGTGGNGELFF
j_call: TRBJ2-2
d_call: TRBD1
clone_size: .
v_call: TRBV5-1

cdr3_nt: TGCGCCAGCAGATCGGTGGGGCCCAATGAGCAGTTCTTC
cdr3_aa: CASRSVGPNEQFF
j_call: TRBJ2-1
d_call: .
clone_size: .
v_call: TRBV5-1

cdr3_nt: TGTGCCAGCCAGGGAACTAACTATGGCTACACCTTC
cdr3_aa: CASQGTNYGYTF
j_call: TRBJ1-2
d_call: .
clone_size: .
v_call: TRBV6-5

cdr3_nt: TGTGCCACCAGCAGAAGACAGGCCCTGAACACTGAAGCTTTCTTT
cdr3_aa: CATSRRQALNTEAFF
j_call: TRBJ1-1
d_call: .
clone_size: .
v_call: TRBV15

cdr3_nt: TGTGCCACCAGCAGAGCTTCAGGGAACGAGCAGTACTTC
cdr3_aa: CATSRASGNEQYF
j_call: TRBJ2-7
d_call: .
clone_size: .
v_call: TRBV15

cdr3_nt: TGTGCCAGCAGTTTCAAACCAACTCCCGGGAGGCTAAGCTACGAGCAGTACTTC
cdr3_aa: CASSFKPTPGRLSYEQYF
j_call: TRBJ2-7
d_call: TRBD2
clone_size: .
v_call: TRBV28

cdr3_nt: TGTGCCAGCAGCTTAATGGACAGCTACGAGCAGTACTTC
cdr3_aa: CASSLMDSYEQYF
j_call: TRBJ2-7
d_call: .
clone_size: .
v_call: TRBV11-2

cdr3_nt: TGTGCCAGCAGCGTCACCGGGACAGGGGTCGCTGGAACGCAGTATTTT
cdr3_aa: CASSVTGTGVAGTQYF
j_call: TRBJ2-3
d_call: TRBD1
clone_size: .
v_call: TRBV9

cdr3_nt: TGTGCCAGCAGCTTAGTGTCTAGCGCCTACGAGCAGTACTTC
cdr3_aa: CASSLVSSAYEQYF
j_call: TRBJ2-7
d_call: .
clone_size: .
v_call: TRBV7-2

cdr3_nt: TGTGCCAGCAGCCACGGGACAGGCTCCTACAATGAGCAGTTCTTC
cdr3_aa: CASSHGTGSYNEQFF
j_call: TRBJ2-1
d_call: TRBD1
clone_size: few
v_call: TRBV7-9

cdr3_nt: TGCGCCAGCAGCGACAATATCGCAGATACGCAGTATTTT
cdr3_aa: CASSDNIADTQYF
j_call: TRBJ2-3
d_call: .
clone_size: .
v_call: TRBV5-1

cdr3_nt: TGTGCCAGCAGCCGCCTCGGACAGGGGACTGAGCAGTTCTTC
cdr3_aa: CASSRLGQGTEQFF
j_call: TRBJ2-1
d_call: TRBD1
clone_size: .
v_call: TRBV7-3

cdr3_nt: TGTGCCAGCAGTTTAGGCGGCGACCTCATGAACACTGAAGCTTTCTTT
cdr3_aa: CASSLGGDLMNTEAFF
j_call: TRBJ1-1
d_call: .
clone_size: .
v_call: TRBV28

cdr3_nt: TGTGCCAGCAGCCGACTCTACGAGCAGTACTTC
cdr3_aa: CASSRLYEQYF
j_call: TRBJ2-7
d_call: .
clone_size: .
v_call: TRBV7-2

cdr3_nt: TGTGCCAGCAGTTCCGGGACGAACACCGGGGAGCTGTTTTTT
cdr3_aa: CASSSGTNTGELFF
j_call: TRBJ2-2
d_call: .
clone_size: .
v_call: TRBV25-1

cdr3_nt: TGTTCCAGCAGCCCACGGGGGGTAAACACTGAAGCTTTCTTT
cdr3_aa: CSSSPRGVNTEAFF
j_call: TRBJ1-1
d_call: .
clone_size: .
v_call: TRBV7-9

cdr3_nt: TGCAGCGTTGAAAGGTGGGGAGGCACTGAAGCTTTCTTT
cdr3_aa: CSVERWGGTEAFF
j_call: TRBJ1-1
d_call: .
clone_size: few
v_call: TRBV29-1

cdr3_nt: TGTGCCAGCAGCTTAGTCGGGGTCCGACTAGCGGTGAGCTCCTACGAGCAGTACTTC
cdr3_aa: CASSLVGVRLAVSSYEQYF
j_call: TRBJ2-7
d_call: TRBD2
clone_size: .
v_call: TRBV7-2

cdr3_nt: TGTGCCAGCAGTTTAGGACCGGGACTCAGCTCTGGAAACACCATATATTTT
cdr3_aa: CASSLGPGLSSGNTIYF
j_call: TRBJ1-3
d_call: .
clone_size: .
v_call: TRBV27

cdr3_nt: TGTGCCAGCAGCTTACGACAGGGTGGTGAAAAACTGTTTTTT
cdr3_aa: CASSLRQGGEKLFF
j_call: TRBJ1-4
d_call: TRBD1
clone_size: .
v_call: TRBV7-2